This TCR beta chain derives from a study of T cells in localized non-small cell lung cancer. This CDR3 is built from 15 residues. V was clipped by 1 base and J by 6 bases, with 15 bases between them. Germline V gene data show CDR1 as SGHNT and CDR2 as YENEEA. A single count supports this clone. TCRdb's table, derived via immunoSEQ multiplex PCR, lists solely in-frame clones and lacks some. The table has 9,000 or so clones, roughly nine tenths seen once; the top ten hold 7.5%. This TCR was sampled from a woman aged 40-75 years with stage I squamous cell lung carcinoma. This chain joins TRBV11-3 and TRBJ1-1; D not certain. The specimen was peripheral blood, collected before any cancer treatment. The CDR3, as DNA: TGTGCCAGCAGCTTAGGGACTTCCCTGATGCCTGAAGCTTTCTTT. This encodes CASSLGTSLMPEAFF.